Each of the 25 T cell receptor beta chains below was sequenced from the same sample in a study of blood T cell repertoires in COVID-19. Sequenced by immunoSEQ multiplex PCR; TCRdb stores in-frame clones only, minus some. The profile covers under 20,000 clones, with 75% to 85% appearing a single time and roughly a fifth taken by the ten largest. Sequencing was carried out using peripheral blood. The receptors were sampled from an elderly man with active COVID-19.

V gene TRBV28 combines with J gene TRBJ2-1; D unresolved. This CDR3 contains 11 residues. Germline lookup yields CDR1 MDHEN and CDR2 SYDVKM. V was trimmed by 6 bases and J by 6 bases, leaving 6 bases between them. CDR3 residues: CASSPVNEQFF. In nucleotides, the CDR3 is TGTGCCAGCAGCCCGGTCAATGAGCAGTTCTTC.

The DNA of the CDR3 is TGTGCCAGCAGCCAGGGGTTGTCTGACTATGGCTACACCTTC. Translating it yields CASSQGLSDYGYTF. The chain links TRBV28 to TRBJ1-2, with D maybe TRBD1 (6 bases). This CDR3 is 14 amino acids long. CDR1 MDHEN and CDR2 SYDVKM come from the germline V gene. V was pared by 6 bases and J by 3 bases, with 14 bases between.

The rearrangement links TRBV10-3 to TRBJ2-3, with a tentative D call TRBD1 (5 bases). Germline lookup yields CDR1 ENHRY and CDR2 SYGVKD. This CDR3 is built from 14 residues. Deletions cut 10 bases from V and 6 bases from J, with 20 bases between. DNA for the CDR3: TGTGCCAGTCAGGGCGGCCCAACTGGGGATACGCAGTATTTT. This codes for CASQGGPTGDTQYF.

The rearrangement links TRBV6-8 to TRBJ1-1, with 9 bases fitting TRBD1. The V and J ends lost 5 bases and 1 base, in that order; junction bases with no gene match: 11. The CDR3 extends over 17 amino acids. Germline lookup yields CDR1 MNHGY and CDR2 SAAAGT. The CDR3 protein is CASSQLGQGATNTEAFF. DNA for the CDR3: TGTGCCAGCAGTCAGCTGGGACAGGGAGCGACGAACACTGAAGCTTTCTTT.

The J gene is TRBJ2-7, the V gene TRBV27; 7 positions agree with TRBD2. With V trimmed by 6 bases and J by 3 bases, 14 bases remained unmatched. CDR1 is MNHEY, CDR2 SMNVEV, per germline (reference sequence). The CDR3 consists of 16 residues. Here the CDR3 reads CASRRSGTVTFYEQYF. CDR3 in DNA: TGTGCCAGCAGGAGGAGCGGGACCGTGACTTTCTACGAGCAGTACTTC.

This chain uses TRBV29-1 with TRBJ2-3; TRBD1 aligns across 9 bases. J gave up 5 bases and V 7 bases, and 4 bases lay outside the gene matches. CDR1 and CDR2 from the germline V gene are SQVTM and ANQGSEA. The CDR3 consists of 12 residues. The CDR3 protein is CSAGQGRDTQYF. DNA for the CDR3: TGCAGCGCCGGACAGGGGAGAGATACGCAGTATTTT.

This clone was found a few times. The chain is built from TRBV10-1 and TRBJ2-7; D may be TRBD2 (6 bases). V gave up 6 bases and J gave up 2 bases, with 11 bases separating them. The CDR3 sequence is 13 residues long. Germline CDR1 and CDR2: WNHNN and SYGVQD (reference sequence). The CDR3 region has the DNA TGCGCCAGCAGCCCCGGGACTGCCTACGAGCAGTACTTC. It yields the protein CASSPGTAYEQYF.

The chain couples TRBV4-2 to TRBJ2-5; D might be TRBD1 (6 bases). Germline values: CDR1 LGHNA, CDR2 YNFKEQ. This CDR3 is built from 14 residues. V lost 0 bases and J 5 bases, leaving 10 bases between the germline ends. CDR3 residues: CASSQDPGVETQYF. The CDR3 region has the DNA TGTGCCAGCAGCCAAGACCCAGGGGTGGAGACCCAGTACTTC.

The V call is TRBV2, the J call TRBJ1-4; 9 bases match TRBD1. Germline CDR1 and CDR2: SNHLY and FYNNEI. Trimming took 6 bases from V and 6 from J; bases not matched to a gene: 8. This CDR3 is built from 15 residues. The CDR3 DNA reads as TGTGCCAGCAGAGGAAGGGACAGGGACCATGAAAAACTGTTTTTT. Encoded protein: CASRGRDRDHEKLFF.

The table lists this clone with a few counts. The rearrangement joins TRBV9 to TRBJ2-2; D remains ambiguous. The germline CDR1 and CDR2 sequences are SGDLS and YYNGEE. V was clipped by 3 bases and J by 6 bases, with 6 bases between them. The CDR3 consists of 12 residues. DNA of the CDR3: TGTGCCAGCAGCGAAGCGCCCGGGGAGCTGTTTTTT. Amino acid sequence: CASSEAPGELFF.

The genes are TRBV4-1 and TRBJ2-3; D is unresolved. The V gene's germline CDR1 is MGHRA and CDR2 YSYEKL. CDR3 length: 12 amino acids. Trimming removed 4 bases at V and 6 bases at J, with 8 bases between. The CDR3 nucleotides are TGCGCCAGCAGCCGCCCCTATGATACGCAGTATTTT. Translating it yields CASSRPYDTQYF.

The CDR3 protein is CSGSGAREQFF. The CDR3 DNA follows: TGCAGCGGCTCAGGGGCCCGGGAGCAGTTCTTC. This chain uses TRBV29-1 with TRBJ2-1, with D perhaps TRBD1 (6 bases). Trimming shortened V by 7 bases and J by 10 bases, and 14 bases separated the two germline ends. Germline V lookup: CDR1 SQVTM, CDR2 ANQGSEA. The CDR3 has 11 residues.

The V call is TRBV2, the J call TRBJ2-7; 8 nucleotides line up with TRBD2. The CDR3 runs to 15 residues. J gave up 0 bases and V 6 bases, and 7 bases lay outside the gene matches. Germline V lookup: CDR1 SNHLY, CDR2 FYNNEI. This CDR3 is CASSPSGFSSYEQYF. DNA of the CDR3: TGTGCCAGCAGCCCTAGCGGGTTCTCCTCCTACGAGCAGTACTTC.

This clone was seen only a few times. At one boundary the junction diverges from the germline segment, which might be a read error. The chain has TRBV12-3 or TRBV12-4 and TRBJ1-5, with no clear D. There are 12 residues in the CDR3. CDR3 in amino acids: CASSDSDQPQHF. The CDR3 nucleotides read TGTGCCAGCAGTGATAGCGATCAGCCCCAGCATTTT.

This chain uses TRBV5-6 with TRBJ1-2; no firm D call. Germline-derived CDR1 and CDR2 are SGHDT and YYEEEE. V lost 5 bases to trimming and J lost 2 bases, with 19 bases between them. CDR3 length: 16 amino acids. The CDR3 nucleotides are TGTGCCAGCAGAAAGACGGGTCTAAATTTCAACTATGGCTACACCTTC. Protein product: CASRKTGLNFNYGYTF.

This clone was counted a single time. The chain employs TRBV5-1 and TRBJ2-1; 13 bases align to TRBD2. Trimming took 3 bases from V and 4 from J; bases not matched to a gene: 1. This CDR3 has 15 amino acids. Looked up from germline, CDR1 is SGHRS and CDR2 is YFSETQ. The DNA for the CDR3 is TGCGCCAGCAGCTCGGGACTAGCGGGATACAATGAGCAGTTCTTC. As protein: CASSSGLAGYNEQFF.

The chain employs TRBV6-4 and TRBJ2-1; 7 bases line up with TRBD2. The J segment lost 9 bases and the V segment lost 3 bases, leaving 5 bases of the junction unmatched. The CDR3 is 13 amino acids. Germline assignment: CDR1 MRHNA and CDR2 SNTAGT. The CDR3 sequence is CASSEGGIGEQFF. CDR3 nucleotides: TGTGCCAGCAGTGAGGGGGGGATCGGTGAGCAGTTCTTC.

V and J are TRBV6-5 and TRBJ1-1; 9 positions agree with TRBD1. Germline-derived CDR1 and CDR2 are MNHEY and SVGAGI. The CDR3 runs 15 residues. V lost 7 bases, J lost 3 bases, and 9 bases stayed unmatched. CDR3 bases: TGTGCCAGCAATCGGGACAGGGTTCGGGACACTGAAGCTTTCTTT. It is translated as CASNRDRVRDTEAFF.

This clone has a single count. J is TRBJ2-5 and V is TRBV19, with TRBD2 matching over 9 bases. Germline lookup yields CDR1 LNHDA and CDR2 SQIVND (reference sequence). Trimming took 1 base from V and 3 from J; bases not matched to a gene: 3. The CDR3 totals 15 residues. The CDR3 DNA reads TGTGCCAGTAGTATAGGTGGACTAGCGAAAGAGACCCAGTACTTC. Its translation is CASSIGGLAKETQYF.

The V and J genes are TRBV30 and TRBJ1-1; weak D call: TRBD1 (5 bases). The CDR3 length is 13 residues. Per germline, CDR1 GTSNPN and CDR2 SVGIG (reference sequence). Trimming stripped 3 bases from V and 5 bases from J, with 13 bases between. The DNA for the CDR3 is TGTGCCTGGAGCAAACCAGGGCTGACTGAAGCTTTCTTT. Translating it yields CAWSKPGLTEAFF.

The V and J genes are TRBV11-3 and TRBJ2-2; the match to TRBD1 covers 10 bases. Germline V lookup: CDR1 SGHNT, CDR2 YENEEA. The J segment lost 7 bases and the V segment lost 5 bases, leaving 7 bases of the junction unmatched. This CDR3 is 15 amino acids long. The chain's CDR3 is CASSPGTGDGGELFF. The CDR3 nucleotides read TGTGCCAGCAGCCCAGGGACAGGGGATGGCGGGGAGCTGTTTTTT.

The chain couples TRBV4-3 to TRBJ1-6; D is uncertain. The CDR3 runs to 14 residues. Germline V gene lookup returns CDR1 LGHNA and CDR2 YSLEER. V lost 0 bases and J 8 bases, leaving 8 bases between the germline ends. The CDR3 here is CASSQDTVYSPLHF. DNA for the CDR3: TGCGCCAGCAGCCAAGACACGGTTTATTCACCCCTCCACTTT.

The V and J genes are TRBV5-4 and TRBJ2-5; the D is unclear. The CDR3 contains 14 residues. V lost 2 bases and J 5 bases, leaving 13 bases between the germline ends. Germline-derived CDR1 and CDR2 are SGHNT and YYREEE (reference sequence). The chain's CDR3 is CASSFEAFGETQYF. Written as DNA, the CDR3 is TGTGCCAGCAGCTTCGAAGCTTTCGGTGAGACCCAGTACTTC.

CDR3 nucleotides: TGTGCCAGCAGGTCGGCCTCGGGGGGTGAAAAACTGTTTTTT. It translates to CASRSASGGEKLFF. The chain recombines TRBV2 with TRBJ1-4; D may be TRBD1 (5 bases). The germline gives CDR1 SNHLY, CDR2 FYNNEI. The V end lost 6 bases, the J end lost 7 bases, and 15 bases lay between the germline ends. This CDR3 spans 14 amino acids.

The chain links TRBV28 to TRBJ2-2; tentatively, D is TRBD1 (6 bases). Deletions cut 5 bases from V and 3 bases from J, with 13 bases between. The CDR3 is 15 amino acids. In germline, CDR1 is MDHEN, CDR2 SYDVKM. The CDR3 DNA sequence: TGTGCCAGCAGTCCAGGGGCGAGTGACACCGGGGAGCTGTTTTTT. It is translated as CASSPGASDTGELFF. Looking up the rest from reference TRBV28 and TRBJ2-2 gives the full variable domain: DVKVTQSSRYLVKRTGEKVFLECVQDMDHENMFWYRQDPGLGLRLIYFSYDVKMKEKGDIPEGYSVSREKKERFSLILESASTNQTSMYLCASSPGASDTGELFFGEGSRLTVL.